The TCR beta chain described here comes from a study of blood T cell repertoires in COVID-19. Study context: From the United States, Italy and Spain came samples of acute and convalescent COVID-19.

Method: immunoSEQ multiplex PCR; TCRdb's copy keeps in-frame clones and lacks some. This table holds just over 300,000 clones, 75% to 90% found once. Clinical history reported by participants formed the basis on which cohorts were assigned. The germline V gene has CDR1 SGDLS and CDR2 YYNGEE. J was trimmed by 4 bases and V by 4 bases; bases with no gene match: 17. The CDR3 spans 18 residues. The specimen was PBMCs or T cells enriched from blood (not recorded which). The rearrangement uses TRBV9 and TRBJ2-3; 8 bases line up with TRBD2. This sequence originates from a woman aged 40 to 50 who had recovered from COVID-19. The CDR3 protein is CASSHSSYRAGVPDTQYF. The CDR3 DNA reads TGTGCCAGCAGCCACTCGAGCTACCGAGCGGGAGTCCCAGATACGCAGTATTTT.